The 6 T cell receptor beta chains presented below share a single source sample, sequenced in a study of blood T cell repertoires in COVID-19. Measured with immunoSEQ multiplex PCR; TCRdb has only the in-frame clones, and not every one. The repertoire holds over 250,000 clones, with approximately 90% as singletons. The sequenced material came from PBMCs or T cells enriched from blood (not recorded which). These receptors originate from a woman in her forties or fifties who had recovered from COVID-19.

The chain combines TRBV5-4 with TRBJ2-7; 15 positions agree with TRBD2. The CDR3 has 20 amino acids. The germline V gene encodes CDR1 SGHNT and CDR2 YYREEE (reference sequence). J was trimmed by 3 bases and V by 4 bases; bases with no gene match: 17. The DNA for the CDR3 is TGTGCCAGCAGCAGACTCCTCCGGACTAGCGGGAGGGCCTTGGTCTACGAGCAGTACTTC. Amino acid sequence: CASSRLLRTSGRALVYEQYF. Full variable domain (remainder filled in from reference TRBV5-4 and TRBJ2-7): ETGVTQSPTHLIKTRGQQVTLRCSSQSGHNTVSWYQQALGQGPQFIFQYYREEENGRGNFPPRFSGLQFPNYSSELNVNALELDDSALYLCASSRLLRTSGRALVYEQYFGPGTRLTVT.

This clone was found once. This chain links TRBV7-9 with TRBJ1-6, with 8 bases matching TRBD1. The V gene's germline CDR1 is SEHNR and CDR2 FQNEAQ (reference sequence). The CDR3 covers 17 residues. The V and J ends lost 6 bases and 1 base, in that order; junction bases with no gene match: 8. CDR3 DNA: TGTGCCAGCAGTTCGACAGGGGATAGTTCCTATAATTCACCCCTCCACTTT. It translates to CASSSTGDSSYNSPLHF.

The J gene is TRBJ2-7, the V gene TRBV6-5; 7 bases match TRBD1. The trim removed 8 bases at V and 0 bases at J, leaving 10 bases unmatched. Germline V gene data show CDR1 as MNHEY and CDR2 as SVGAGI. The CDR3 is 15 residues long. The CDR3 nucleotides read TGTGCCAGCCTGAGACGACAGGGAATCTCCTACGAGCAGTACTTC. As protein: CASLRRQGISYEQYF.

The V and J genes are TRBV29-1 and TRBJ1-1; D is uncertain. The V gene's germline CDR1 is SQVTM and CDR2 ANQGSEA. The CDR3 has 15 residues. V lost 7 bases and J lost 0, with 18 bases in between. The CDR3 sequence is CSAVLRSEMNTEAFF. CDR3 nucleotides: TGCAGCGCCGTACTGCGGTCAGAGATGAACACTGAAGCTTTCTTT.

The V and J genes are TRBV19 and TRBJ1-5, with D tentatively TRBD1 (6 bases). The CDR3 sequence is 13 residues long. V shed 6 bases and J shed 7 bases, with 13 bases lying between them. Germline V gives CDR1 LNHDA, CDR2 SQIVND (reference sequence). CDR3 sequence reads: CASRGRGDQPQHF. Written as DNA, the CDR3 is TGTGCCAGTAGGGGCAGGGGAGACCAGCCCCAGCATTTT.

V and J are TRBV27 and TRBJ1-2, with TRBD1 matching 7 bases. Germline V gene sequence: CDR1 MNHEY, CDR2 SMNVEV (reference sequence). The CDR3 length is 15 residues. J was trimmed by 4 bases and V by 4 bases; bases with no gene match: 9. DNA of the CDR3: TGTGCCAGCAGTTACACAGGGGCGATTGGCTATGGCTACACCTTC. Translating it yields CASSYTGAIGYGYTF.